Each of the 30 T cell receptor beta chains below was sequenced from the same sample in a study of identical twins. TCRdb fed the 5' RACE reads into MiXCR, producing one record per CDR3 protein. The data show about 290,000 distinct CDR3 sequences, nearly 9.5% seen once. Separately, the same data were catalogued under a study of yellow fever vaccine responses in identical twins.

The sequenced sample was CD8+ T cells sorted from blood. The receptors come from a woman between 18 and 29 years old in good health.

This clonotype has more than one count but fewer than ten. The V gene is TRBV6-5, the J gene TRBJ2-1; D may be TRBD2 (6 bases). The germline V gene has CDR1 MNHEY and CDR2 SVGAGI. V was pared by 4 bases and J by 0 bases, with 10 bases between. CDR3 length equals 15 residues. In nucleotides, the CDR3 is TGTGCCAGCAGTTCCGAGACTAGCTCCTACAATGAGCAGTTCTTC. Translated, it gives CASSSETSSYNEQFF.

This clonotype was seen ten or more times. J is TRBJ2-7 and V is TRBV20-1; perhaps TRBD1 as D (6 bases). In germline, CDR1 is DFQATT, CDR2 SNEGSKA (reference sequence). V was trimmed by 0 bases and J by 2 bases, leaving 14 bases between them. CDR3 length: 15 residues. Written as DNA, the CDR3 is TGCAGTGCTAGAGATCAACAGGGTTTAACCTACGAGCAGTACTTC. Its protein is CSARDQQGLTYEQYF.

The V and J genes are TRBV25-1 and TRBJ1-4; D is unclear. Germline V lookup: CDR1 MGHDK, CDR2 SYGVNS. The CDR3 sequence is 15 residues long. The V and J ends lost 8 bases and 5 bases respectively, with 18 bases between them. The CDR3 bases are TGTGCCAGCGCCTTCGAAGGTGTCGGCAATGAAAAACTGTTTTTT. Amino acids: CASAFEGVGNEKLFF.

This clonotype appeared many times. J is TRBJ2-7 and V is TRBV29-1; TRBD2 is a possible D gene (5 bases). Germline CDR1 is SQVTM and CDR2 is ANQGSEA. This CDR3 comprises 12 residues. Trimming cost V 3 bases and J 2 bases, with 8 bases left between them. The CDR3 nucleotides are TGCAGCGTTGAGGACTCGCCCTACGAGCAGTACTTC. Protein product: CSVEDSPYEQYF.

This chain connects TRBV29-1 to TRBJ1-1; D unclear. With 3 bases removed from V and 7 bases from J, the gap between germline ends came to 9 bases. CDR1 and CDR2 from the germline V gene are SQVTM and ANQGSEA. The CDR3 runs to 11 residues. CDR3 sequence (DNA): TGCAGCGTTGACCTCGGTATTGAAGCTTTCTTT. It translates to CSVDLGIEAFF.

This clonotype was counted between two and nine times. The V call is TRBV20-1, the J call TRBJ2-7; 10 nucleotides match TRBD2. Germline CDR1 and CDR2: DFQATT and SNEGSKA (reference sequence). The CDR3 contains 13 residues. The CDR3 DNA reads as TGCAGCGCTGGGACTAGCGTCGGCTACGAGCAGTACTTC. It encodes CSAGTSVGYEQYF.

This clonotype was seen more than once but under ten times. The rearrangement uses TRBV12-3 or TRBV12-4 and TRBJ2-4; D might be TRBD2 (6 bases). V lost 3 bases and J lost 9, with 18 bases in between. The CDR3 loop spans 15 amino acids. The DNA for the CDR3 is TGTGCCAGCAGTTTTGAGGAGGGCCTAATCGGCATTCAGTACTTC. Translating gives CASSFEEGLIGIQYF.

This clonotype was detected many times. The J gene is TRBJ1-3, the V gene TRBV9, with D unresolved. The ends were cut back, 2 bases at V and 0 bases at J, with 0 bases in the middle. This CDR3 comprises 12 residues. CDR1 and CDR2 from the germline V gene are SGDLS and YYNGEE. CDR3 DNA: TGTGCCAGCAGCGTCTCTGGAAACACCATATATTTT. Its translation: CASSVSGNTIYF.

This clonotype was recorded many times. This sequence joins TRBV5-1 and TRBJ1-5; TRBD1 aligns across 8 bases. Per germline, CDR1 SGHRS and CDR2 YFSETQ. Trimming removed 4 bases from V and 7 bases from J; junction bases left unmatched: 4. The CDR3 contains 13 residues. This CDR3 is CASSPTGAQPQHF. DNA of the CDR3: TGCGCCAGCAGCCCGACAGGGGCCCAGCCCCAGCATTTT.

This clonotype was recorded a few times. The chain has TRBV7-4 and TRBJ2-1; D might be TRBD2 (5 bases). V was shortened by 5 bases and J by 1 base, with 12 bases between the two germline ends. Germline V gives CDR1 SGHVT, CDR2 SQSDAQ. The CDR3 extends over 15 amino acids. CDR3 in amino acids: CASSLEGLSYNEQFF. CDR3 in DNA: TGTGCCAGCAGCCTAGAGGGTCTATCCTACAATGAGCAGTTCTTC.

This clonotype was recorded many times. The CDR3 DNA is TGCAGCGTTGATTCCTATGAGCAGTTCTTC. Its translation: CSVDSYEQFF. This chain connects TRBV29-1 to TRBJ2-1; D ambiguous. The germline V gene encodes CDR1 SQVTM and CDR2 ANQGSEA. V was pared by 3 bases and J by 8 bases, with 5 bases between. The length of the CDR3 is 10 residues.

V gene TRBV15 combines with J gene TRBJ2-3; 7 bases are shared with TRBD2. Germline values: CDR1 LNHNV, CDR2 YYDKDF (reference sequence). V lost 1 base and J lost 6; bases outside the gene matches: 7. The length of the CDR3 is 15 residues. The DNA for the CDR3 is TGTGCCACCAGCAGAGCTGGAGCGGGGTCGGATACGCAGTATTTT. It specifies CATSRAGAGSDTQYF.

In its sample, this clonotype was seen many times. The genes are TRBV6-6 and TRBJ1-2; D is unresolved. From germline, CDR1 is MNHNY and CDR2 SVGAGI (reference sequence). Trimming left V 3 bases short and J 6 bases short, with 8 bases between. The CDR3 extends over 12 amino acids. In DNA form, the CDR3 reads TGTGCCAGCAGTTATCTATCCGATGGCTACACCTTC. Translation gives CASSYLSDGYTF.

This clonotype was counted a few times. The J gene is TRBJ2-1, the V gene TRBV6-1, with 8 bases matching TRBD2. The CDR3 is 17 residues long. Per germline, CDR1 MNHNS and CDR2 SASEGT. Germline trimming cut 5 bases from V and 5 bases from J; bases unmatched to any gene: 14. CDR3 region: CASSLLGGAGGNNEQFF. Written as DNA, the CDR3 is TGTGCCAGCAGTCTCCTTGGGGGGGCGGGAGGAAACAATGAGCAGTTCTTC.

This clonotype appeared many times. The chain couples TRBV9 to TRBJ2-1, with 7 bases that match TRBD2. The CDR3 has 14 amino acids. V was clipped by 0 bases and J by 7 bases; unmatched bases: 4. Looked up from germline, CDR1 is SGDLS and CDR2 is YYNGEE. CDR3 amino acids: CASSVGGGLNEQFF. The CDR3 coding sequence is TGTGCCAGCAGCGTAGGCGGGGGATTAAATGAGCAGTTCTTC.

This clonotype turned up a few times. In DNA, the CDR3 is TGTGCCAGCAGGACCCAGGGTCTTCTTGACAATGAGCAGTTCTTC. Translation gives CASRTQGLLDNEQFF. The J gene is TRBJ2-1, the V gene TRBV12-3 or TRBV12-4; maybe TRBD1 (5 bases). The CDR3 consists of 15 residues. The V end was cut by 6 bases, the J end by 5 bases, with 17 bases between.

This clonotype has a handful of counts. The chain is built from TRBV18 and TRBJ2-7; 9 nucleotides agree with TRBD1. The CDR3 runs to 17 residues. Germline-derived CDR1 and CDR2 are KGHSH and LQKENI. The V gene end was trimmed by 3 bases and the J gene end by 0 bases; junction bases not matched to a gene: 9. The chain's CDR3 is CASSPSLQGASSYEQYF. CDR3 DNA sequence: TGTGCCAGCTCACCGTCGTTACAGGGGGCTAGCTCCTACGAGCAGTACTTC.

This sequence joins TRBV20-1 and TRBJ2-2; no reliable D call. The CDR3 sequence is 14 residues long. Germline V CDR1 and CDR2: DFQATT, SNEGSKA (reference sequence). Trimming stripped 3 bases from V and 6 bases from J, with 14 bases between. As DNA, the CDR3 is TGCAGTGCTAGCGACTCCCCCCGGGCCGGGGAGCTGTTTTTT. This sequence encodes CSASDSPRAGELFF.

V usage is TRBV15 and J usage is TRBJ1-2; D is unclear. V was clipped by 0 bases and J by 8 bases, with 10 bases between them. There are 13 residues in the CDR3. The germline V gene has CDR1 LNHNV and CDR2 YYDKDF (reference sequence). The CDR3 reads CATSRDRLRGYTF. Written as DNA, the CDR3 is TGTGCCACCAGCAGAGATCGACTGCGGGGCTACACCTTC.

This clonotype was observed at least ten times. The chain recombines TRBV29-1 with TRBJ2-3; 7 bases match TRBD1. V shed 5 bases and J 0 bases; nucleotides not matched to a gene: 11. The CDR3 extends over 16 amino acids. Germline CDR1 SQVTM, CDR2 ANQGSEA. For the CDR3, the DNA is TGCAGCGTTACAGAGTTTGACAGGGTTAGCACAGATACGCAGTATTTT. Its translation: CSVTEFDRVSTDTQYF.

This chain links TRBV7-9 with TRBJ2-7, with D possibly matching TRBD2 (6 bases). Trimming removed 2 bases at V and 5 bases at J, with 16 bases between. The CDR3 consists of 15 residues. Germline V gene lookup returns CDR1 SEHNR and CDR2 FQNEAQ (reference sequence). The chain's CDR3 is CASSLIGGRQNEQYF. CDR3 nucleotide sequence: TGTGCCAGCAGCTTAATCGGGGGTCGGCAAAACGAGCAGTACTTC. The full variable domain, in which reference TRBV7-9 and TRBJ2-7 provide the parts outside the CDR3, is DTGVSQNPRHKITKRGQNVTFRCDPISEHNRLYWYRQTLGQGPEFLTYFQNEAQLEKSRLLSDRFSAERPKGSFSTLEIQRTEQGDSAMYLCASSLIGGRQNEQYFGPGTRLTVT.

This clonotype was seen ten or more times. This chain uses TRBV5-1 with TRBJ2-7; perhaps D is TRBD1 or TRBD2 (5 bases each). V was cut by 3 bases and J by 3 bases, with 13 bases left in between. CDR3 length: 14 amino acids. Per germline, CDR1 SGHRS and CDR2 YFSETQ. Here the CDR3 DNA reads TGCGCCAGCAGCTCCCCCGGGACGGACTACGAGCAGTACTTC. Its protein is CASSSPGTDYEQYF. The variable domain in full, completed from reference TRBV5-1 and TRBJ2-7, reads KAGVTQTPRYLIKTRGQQVTLSCSPISGHRSVSWYQQTPGQGLQFLFEYFSETQRNKGNFPGRFSGRQFSNSRSEMNVSTLELGDSALYLCASSSPGTDYEQYFGPGTRLTVT.

Ten or more counts support this clonotype. The gene calls are TRBV7-2 and TRBJ2-7; TRBD2 matches at 10 bases. Trimming cost V 5 bases and J 2 bases; bases outside gene matches: 3. Germline values: CDR1 SGHTA, CDR2 FQGNSA. The CDR3 contains 14 residues. The CDR3 DNA reads TGTGCCAGCAGCCCAGCGGGAGGGCCCTACGAGCAGTACTTC. Translating gives CASSPAGGPYEQYF.

The chain uses TRBV5-1 and TRBJ2-1; D is uncertain. Trimming stripped 2 bases from V and 4 bases from J, with 16 bases between. The CDR3 totals 16 residues. Per germline, CDR1 SGHRS and CDR2 YFSETQ. CDR3 amino acids: CASSFLQTTAYNEQFF. The CDR3, as DNA: TGCGCCAGCAGCTTTCTACAGACAACCGCTTACAATGAGCAGTTCTTC.

The V gene is TRBV27, the J gene TRBJ2-2, with D maybe TRBD1 (5 bases). The germline V and J ends were trimmed by 2 bases and 6 bases, with 13 bases remaining between them. This CDR3 is built from 15 residues. Germline V gene data show CDR1 as MNHEY and CDR2 as SMNVEV (reference sequence). CDR3 coding DNA: TGTGCCAGCAGTTTAGTCAGAGTAGGGGCCGGGGAGCTGTTTTTT. It codes for CASSLVRVGAGELFF.

This clonotype was recorded a few times. This chain links TRBV7-6 with TRBJ2-3; 10 nucleotides agree with TRBD2. The germline gives CDR1 SGHVS, CDR2 FNYEAQ. This CDR3 has 16 amino acids. Losses at the gene ends were 5 bases for V and 1 base for J; bases not matched to a gene: 6. In nucleotides, the CDR3 is TGTGCCAGCAGCCCCGGACTAGCGGCTGGCACAGATACGCAGTATTTT. It specifies CASSPGLAAGTDTQYF.

This chain joins TRBV3-1 and TRBJ2-2; 12 bases are shared with TRBD2. This CDR3 spans 16 amino acids. Germline lookup yields CDR1 LGHDT and CDR2 YNNKEL (reference sequence). With V trimmed by 6 bases and J by 8 bases, 10 bases remained unmatched. The CDR3 sequence: CASRRRTSGVVGELFF. For the CDR3, the DNA is TGTGCCAGCAGACGCAGGACTAGCGGGGTCGTGGGGGAGCTGTTTTTT.

On this clonotype itself: A much more abundant neighbour one base away suggests this may be a read error. The J gene is TRBJ2-1, the V gene TRBV7-3; maybe TRBD2 (5 bases). Germline loops: CDR1 SGHTA, CDR2 FQGTGA. The length of the CDR3 is 15 residues. The CDR3 is CANSLPGSRNNEQFF. In DNA, the CDR3 is TGTGCCAACAGCTTACCGGGGAGCAGAAACAATGAGCAGTTCTTC.

This clonotype has a count of ten or more. The chain links TRBV4-1 to TRBJ1-4; D may be TRBD1 (6 bases). The CDR3 is made up of 20 amino acids. Germline V lookup: CDR1 MGHRA, CDR2 YSYEKL. Deletions cut 2 bases from V and 4 bases from J, with 26 bases between. CDR3 amino acids: CASSQLHGTFTGGGNEKLFF. The CDR3 DNA follows: TGCGCCAGCAGCCAACTCCACGGGACATTCACCGGGGGGGGTAATGAAAAACTGTTTTTT.

The gene calls are TRBV20-1 and TRBJ2-3; D uncertain. V lost 0 bases to trimming and J lost 2 bases, with 15 bases between them. CDR3 length equals 16 residues. Germline CDR1 reads DFQATT; CDR2 reads SNEGSKA (reference sequence). CDR3 DNA sequence: TGCAGTGCTAGAGATGAAGGACGCATGGACACAGATACGCAGTATTTT. Protein: CSARDEGRMDTDTQYF.